Only a few counts were recorded for the clone carrying this T cell receptor (beta chain). What it binds is unknown. These data are taken from a study of cytomegalovirus exposure and HLA in healthy donors. About the study: Across almost 400 genotyped donors, 81% landed in the Caucasian-associated ancestry cluster. Study-wide results and limits: Using a false discovery rate of 0.05, a later analysis showed that 15,000 to 20,000 TCR beta sequences were associated with HLA alleles. A later analysis found common viral pathogens apparently linked to several of the most significant clusters. From TCR beta sequences, most subjects' HLA-A and HLA-B alleles were reportedly predicted accurately.

The PCR used 60 Vbeta and 13 Jbeta primers. Generated by immunoSEQ multiplex PCR, the TCRdb table keeps only in-frame clones and is missing some. The table includes around 50,000 clones, approximately 83% detected once. This clonotype was obtained from a man aged 35 to 55 in good health and CMV-seronegative. Sequencing used PBMCs.

The CDR3 DNA is TGTGCCAGCAGTAAACAGGGAGCTGGAAACACCATATATTTT. Amino acids: CASSKQGAGNTIYF. The chain couples TRBV25-1 to TRBJ1-3, with D tentatively TRBD1 (6 bases). CDR1 and CDR2 from the germline V gene are MGHDK and SYGVNS. The V end lost 5 bases, the J end lost 2 bases, and 10 bases lay between the germline ends. CDR3 length: 14 residues.